The sequence of this T cell receptor beta chain was determined in a study of CD8+CD57+ T cells in acquired aplastic anemia. The study profiled TCR beta VDJ and CDR3 using genomic DNA as template. TCRdb re-called the reads with MiXCR, one entry per CDR3 protein. Of 150,000 to 200,000 distinct CDR3 sequences in the sample, 70% to 80% were seen once. Individuals selected for sequencing had exhibited CD8+CD57+ cell expansion on flow cytometry. Severe acquired aplastic anemia affected all patients. V shed 4 bases and J 2 bases; nucleotides not matched to a gene: 5. Germline loops: CDR1 SQVTM, CDR2 ANQGSEA. The CDR3 loop spans 14 amino acids. Comments on this clonotype: The CDR3 ends on some other residue instead of the conserved phenylalanine or tryptophan, so this is likely a read error.

The sequence was collected from a human donor with aplastic anemia. The sample consisted of sorted CD4+, CD8+, or CD8+CD57+ T cells (not recorded which) from PBMCs. The chain joins TRBV29-1 to TRBJ2-3; TRBD2 aligns across 8 bases. CDR3 nucleotides: TGCAGCGTTGCGACTAGCGCATTCACAGATACGCAGTATCTT. This codes for CSVATSAFTDTQYL.